Listed below are T cell receptor beta chains from one sample, sequenced in a study of shared clonotypes between healthy human individuals. Method: immunoSEQ multiplex PCR; TCRdb's copy keeps in-frame clones and lacks some. The sample gives about 2.1 million clones, 90% to 95% of which show up once; about 1.7% is in the top ten. The sequencing input was naive CD8+ T cells from PBMCs. These receptors originate from a man aged 18 to 30 in good health. Some clones in this sample may be carry-over from other donors' samples. The CDR3 runs from the conserved cysteine through the conserved F or W. D genes are given only for firm matches. Size tells how often a clone was seen (once, few, many) or the class of an expanded clone, and some rows leave it out.

d_call	v_call	j_call	clone_size	cdr3_nt	cdr3_aa
TRBD2	TRBV7-9	TRBJ2-1	-	TGTGCCAGCAGCGCGTTTGCGGGACTAGGGCACAATGAGCAGTTCTTC	CASSAFAGLGHNEQFF
-	TRBV7-9	TRBJ1-4	-	TGTGCCAGCAGCCCGCCCCCTTCGGTGGGTGGTGAAAAACTGTTTTTT	CASSPPPSVGGEKLFF
-	TRBV29-1	TRBJ1-2	-	TGCAGCGCCCCCCTAAGTCAAGCCTATGGCTACACCTTC	CSAPLSQAYGYTF
-	TRBV7-9	TRBJ2-1	-	TGTGCCAGCAGCTTATGGGGCCGGGCTAGCGAGTACAATGAGCAGTTCTTC	CASSLWGRASEYNEQFF
-	TRBV25-1	TRBJ1-4	-	TGTGCCAGCACCCCCTTTGGGCAAAATGAAAAACTGTTTTTT	CASTPFGQNEKLFF
TRBD2	TRBV9	TRBJ2-5	-	TGTGCCAGCGGCGAGGGGACTAGACAAGAGACCCAGTACTTC	CASGEGTRQETQYF
-	TRBV5-1	TRBJ1-6	-	TGCGCCAGCAGCCCTGGAGACTATAATTCACCCCTCCACTTT	CASSPGDYNSPLHF
-	TRBV13	TRBJ2-7	-	TGTGCCAGCAGCCTCCGGTGGGGTAGAGAGGAAGGGGGCTACGAGCAGTACTTC	CASSLRWGREEGGYEQYF
-	TRBV4-3	TRBJ2-3	-	TGCGCCAGCAGTCGGGACTGGCGGGACCAGATAGATACGCAGTATTTT	CASSRDWRDQIDTQYF
-	TRBV7-9	TRBJ2-2	-	TGTGCCAGCACCTCGGGGGAGGGGGAGAACACCGGGGAGCTGTTTTTT	CASTSGEGENTGELFF
TRBD2	TRBV27	TRBJ2-7	-	TGTGCCAGCAGTGTGGGACTACCCCCGGGAGAGCAGTACTTC	CASSVGLPPGEQYF
-	TRBV5-4	TRBJ2-7	-	TGTGCCAGCAGCTTAGGCAGCTTCGGTTCCTACGAGCAGTACTTC	CASSLGSFGSYEQYF
TRBD1	TRBV27	TRBJ2-1	-	TGTGCCAGCAGCAACAGACAGGGCCCCTACAATGAGCAGTTCTTC	CASSNRQGPYNEQFF
TRBD2	TRBV10-3	TRBJ2-3	-	TGTGCCATTCAAGCGGGAGGGGTATCAGATACGCAGTATTTT	CAIQAGGVSDTQYF
-	TRBV29-1	TRBJ2-2	-	TGCAGCGTTGTGAAGGGGATGGGGGAGCTGTTTTTT	CSVVKGMGELFF
TRBD2	TRBV2	TRBJ2-1	-	TGTGCCAGCAGTGATGGACTAGCGGTCTACAATGAGCAGTTCTTC	CASSDGLAVYNEQFF
TRBD2	TRBV27	TRBJ2-1	-	TGTGCCAGCGGTCCCTCGACTTTAGCGGGGTTCTACAATGAGCAGTTCTTC	CASGPSTLAGFYNEQFF
-	TRBV7-8	TRBJ2-7	-	TGTGCCAGCAGATCAGACCGGAGCCCTAGCGAGCAGTACTTC	CASRSDRSPSEQYF
TRBD1	TRBV19	TRBJ1-1	-	TGTGCCAGTACCCCCCCGGGACAGGGCTACACTGAAGCTTTCTTT	CASTPPGQGYTEAFF
TRBD2	TRBV5-4	TRBJ2-3	-	TGTGCCAGCAGCTTGCGCCCTAGCGGGAGTACGTGGGATACGCAGTATTTT	CASSLRPSGSTWDTQYF
-	TRBV6-5	TRBJ2-4	-	TGTGCCAGCAGGGACGGGGGAAACATTCAGTACTTC	CASRDGGNIQYF
TRBD1	TRBV19	TRBJ1-2	-	TGTGCCAGTAGGTACGGGACAGATCACTATGGCTACACCTTC	CASRYGTDHYGYTF
-	TRBV6-5	TRBJ1-4	-	TGTGCCAGCAGTTCCGAGAGGGAAAAACTGTTTTTT	CASSSEREKLFF
-	TRBV19	TRBJ2-7	few	TGTGCCAGTAGTATTGGACAGTCCTACGAGCAGTACTTC	CASSIGQSYEQYF
-	TRBV2	TRBJ1-5	-	TGTGCCAGCAGTGAAAGGGGCAGGGCTTCTGCACAGCCCCAGCATTTT	CASSERGRASAQPQHF
TRBD1	TRBV28	TRBJ2-2	-	TGTGCCAGCAGTATCGGGACAGGGCGCTCCGGGGAGCTGTTTTTT	CASSIGTGRSGELFF
TRBD2	TRBV29-1	TRBJ2-1	once	TGCAGCGTTGTCCCTAGCGGGCTTGGGGGGGAGCAGTTCTTC	CSVVPSGLGGEQFF
-	TRBV4-1	TRBJ2-3	-	TGCGCCAGCAGCCAAGATGCCCGGGGCCTCTTTTTT	CASSQDARGLFF
-	TRBV13	TRBJ2-3	-	TGTGCCAGCAGCCCGAGCGCCTCGAGCACAGATACGCAGTATTTT	CASSPSASSTDTQYF
TRBD2	TRBV5-1	TRBJ2-1	-	TGCGCCAGCAGCTCAACTGGGACTACTCTCCGCCACCGAAATGAGCAGTTCTTC	CASSSTGTTLRHRNEQFF
-	TRBV27	TRBJ1-1	few	TGTGCCAGCAGTTTAATGCAGGGGTTGAACACTGAAGCTTTCTTT	CASSLMQGLNTEAFF
TRBD1	TRBV7-9	TRBJ2-7	-	TGTGCCAGCAGCGCGCGCCTTCGGGACAGGGGTGCCTACGAGCAGTACTTC	CASSARLRDRGAYEQYF
TRBD2	TRBV28	TRBJ2-5	-	TGTGCCTCAGCAAACGGGATAGCGGGAGAGACCCAGTACTTC	CASANGIAGETQYF
TRBD1	TRBV11-1	TRBJ2-3	-	TGTGCCAGCAGCCACAGGGGGAGCGGAGGCAAGACAGATACGCAGTATTTT	CASSHRGSGGKTDTQYF
TRBD1	TRBV11-2	TRBJ2-7	once	TGTGCCAGCAGCTCACTTATCCGCGCCACCGGGACAGGGCTCTACGAGCAGTACTTC	CASSSLIRATGTGLYEQYF
TRBD1	TRBV9	TRBJ1-2	-	TGTGCCAGCAGCGCAGGACAGGGGGCTTACTATGGCTACACCTTC	CASSAGQGAYYGYTF
-	TRBV7-9	TRBJ2-5	-	TGTGCCAGCAGCCAGTTATCGAGCCAGGGAATACAAGAGACCCAGTACTTC	CASSQLSSQGIQETQYF
-	TRBV7-2	TRBJ2-1	-	TGTGCCAGCAGCTCGACTAGAGGCAATGAGCAGTTCTTC	CASSSTRGNEQFF
-	TRBV7-6	TRBJ2-1	-	TGTGCCAGCAGCTTAGCCCATCGGGGGAGAGGTAACAATGAGCAGTTCTTC	CASSLAHRGRGNNEQFF
TRBD1	TRBV30	TRBJ2-7	-	TGTGCCTGGAGTCCCTCCGGACAGGGTAGCTACGAGCAGTACTTC	CAWSPSGQGSYEQYF
-	TRBV28	TRBJ2-4	-	TGTGCCAGCAGTTTATCTCTCGGAGGGGAGGAGAACATTCAGTACTTC	CASSLSLGGEENIQYF
TRBD1	TRBV29-1	TRBJ1-2	-	TGCAGCGTTGTAGGGAGAGCAGGGGGCAGTAACTATGGCTACACCTTC	CSVVGRAGGSNYGYTF
-	TRBV27	TRBJ1-2	once	TGTGCCAGCAGTGTCCCCGGGGGCTATGGCTACACCTTC	CASSVPGGYGYTF
TRBD2	TRBV28	TRBJ2-3	-	TGTGCCAGCAGTTCCCGGAGGACTAGCGGTTCAGATACGCAGTATTTT	CASSSRRTSGSDTQYF
TRBD2	TRBV29-1	TRBJ2-1	-	TGCAGCGTTGAATTTGCGCGGGAGGGCCGAGATGAGCAGTTCTTC	CSVEFAREGRDEQFF
-	TRBV7-2	TRBJ2-1	-	TGTGCCAGCAGCTTTACCTACAATGAGCAGTTCTTC	CASSFTYNEQFF
-	TRBV5-1	TRBJ2-5	-	TGCGCCAGCAGCCTGAATGGGGAGACCCAGTACTTC	CASSLNGETQYF
-	TRBV27	TRBJ2-5	-	TGTGCCAGCAGTTTACTTGGACAGCGGGACCAGACCCAGTACTTC	CASSLLGQRDQTQYF
TRBD2	TRBV11-2	TRBJ2-2	-	TGTGCCAGCAGCTTAGGGCTAGCGGGCCGCACCGGGGAGCTGTTTTTT	CASSLGLAGRTGELFF
-	TRBV5-4	TRBJ1-2	once	TGTGCCAGCAGCTTGTCATCTTGGGGGGACTATGGCTACACCTTC	CASSLSSWGDYGYTF
TRBD1	TRBV9	TRBJ2-7	-	TGTGCCAGCAGCGGACCCCGGGACAGGGAGGGGGAGCAGTACTTC	CASSGPRDREGEQYF
-	TRBV28	TRBJ1-5	few	TGTGCCAGCAAACACAGGAATAGCAATCAGCCCCAGCATTTT	CASKHRNSNQPQHF